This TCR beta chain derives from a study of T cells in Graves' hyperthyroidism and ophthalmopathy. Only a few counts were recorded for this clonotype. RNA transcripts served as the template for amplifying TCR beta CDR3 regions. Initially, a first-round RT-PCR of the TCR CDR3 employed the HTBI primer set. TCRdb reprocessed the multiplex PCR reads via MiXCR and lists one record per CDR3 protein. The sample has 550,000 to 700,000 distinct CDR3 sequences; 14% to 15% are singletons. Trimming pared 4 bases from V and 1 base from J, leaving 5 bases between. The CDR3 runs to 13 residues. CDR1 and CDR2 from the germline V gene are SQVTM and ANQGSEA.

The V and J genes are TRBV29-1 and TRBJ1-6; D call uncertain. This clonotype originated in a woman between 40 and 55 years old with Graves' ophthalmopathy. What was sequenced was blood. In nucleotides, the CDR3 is TGCAGCGTTGGCCCGTCCTATAATTCACCCCTCCACTTT. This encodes CSVGPSYNSPLHF.